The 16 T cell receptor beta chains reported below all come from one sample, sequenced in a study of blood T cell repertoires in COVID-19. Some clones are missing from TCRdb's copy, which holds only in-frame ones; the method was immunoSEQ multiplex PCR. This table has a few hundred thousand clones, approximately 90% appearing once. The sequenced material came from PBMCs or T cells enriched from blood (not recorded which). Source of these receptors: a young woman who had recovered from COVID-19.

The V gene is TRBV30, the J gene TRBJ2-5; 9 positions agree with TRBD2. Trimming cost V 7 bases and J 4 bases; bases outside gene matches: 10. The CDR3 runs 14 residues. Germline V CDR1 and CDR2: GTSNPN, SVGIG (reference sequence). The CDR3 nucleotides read TGTGCCTCCGGGACTAGCACTCCAGTAGAGACCCAGTACTTC. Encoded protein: CASGTSTPVETQYF.

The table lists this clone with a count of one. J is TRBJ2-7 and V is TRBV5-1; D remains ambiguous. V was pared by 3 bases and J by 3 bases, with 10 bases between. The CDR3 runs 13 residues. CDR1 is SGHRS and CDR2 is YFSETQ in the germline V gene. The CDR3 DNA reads TGCGCCAGCAGCTCCATGGGCAACTACGAGCAGTACTTC. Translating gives CASSSMGNYEQYF.

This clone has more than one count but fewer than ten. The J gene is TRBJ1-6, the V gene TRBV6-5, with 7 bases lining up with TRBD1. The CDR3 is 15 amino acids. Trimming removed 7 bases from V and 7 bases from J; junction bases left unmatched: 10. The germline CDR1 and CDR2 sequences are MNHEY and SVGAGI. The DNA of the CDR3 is TGTGCCAGCACCTCACTCGCAGGGGGAAATTCACCCCTCCACTTT. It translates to CASTSLAGGNSPLHF.

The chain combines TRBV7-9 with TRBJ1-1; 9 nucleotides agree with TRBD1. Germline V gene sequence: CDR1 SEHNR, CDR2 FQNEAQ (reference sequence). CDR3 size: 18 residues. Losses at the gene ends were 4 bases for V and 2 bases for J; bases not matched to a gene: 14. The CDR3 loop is CASSSLPGQGLGNTEAFF. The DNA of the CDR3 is TGTGCCAGCAGCTCACTGCCGGGACAGGGACTGGGAAACACTGAAGCTTTCTTT.

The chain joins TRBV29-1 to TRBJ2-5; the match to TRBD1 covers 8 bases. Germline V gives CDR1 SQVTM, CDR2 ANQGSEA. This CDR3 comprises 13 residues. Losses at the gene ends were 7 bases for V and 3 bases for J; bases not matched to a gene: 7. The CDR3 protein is CSGQGTGKETQYF. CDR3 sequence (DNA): TGCAGCGGGCAAGGGACAGGAAAAGAGACCCAGTACTTC.

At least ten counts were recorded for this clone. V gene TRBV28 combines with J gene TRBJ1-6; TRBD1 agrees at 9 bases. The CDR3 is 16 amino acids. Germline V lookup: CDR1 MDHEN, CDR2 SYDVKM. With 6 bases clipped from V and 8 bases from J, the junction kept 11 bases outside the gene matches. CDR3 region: CASSSLLTGGYSPLHF. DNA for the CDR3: TGTGCCAGCAGCTCACTGTTGACAGGGGGTTATTCACCCCTCCACTTT.

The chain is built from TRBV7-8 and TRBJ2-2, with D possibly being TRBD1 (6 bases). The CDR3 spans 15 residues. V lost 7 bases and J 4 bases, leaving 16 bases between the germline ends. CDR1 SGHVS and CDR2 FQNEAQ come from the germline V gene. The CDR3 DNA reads TGTGCCAGCAACCTCTTGGGACACATCACCGGGGAGCTGTTTTTT. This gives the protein CASNLLGHITGELFF.

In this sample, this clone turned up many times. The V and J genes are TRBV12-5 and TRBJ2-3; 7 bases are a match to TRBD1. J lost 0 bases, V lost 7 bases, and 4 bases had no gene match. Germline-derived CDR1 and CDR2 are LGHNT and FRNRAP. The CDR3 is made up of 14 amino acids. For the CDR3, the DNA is TGTGCTAGTGCCGGACAGGAGAGCACAGATACGCAGTATTTT. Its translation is CASAGQESTDTQYF.

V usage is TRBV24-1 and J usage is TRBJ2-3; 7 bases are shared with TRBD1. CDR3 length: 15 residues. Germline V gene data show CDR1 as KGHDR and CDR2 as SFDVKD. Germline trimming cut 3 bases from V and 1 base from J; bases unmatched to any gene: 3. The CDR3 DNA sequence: TGTGCCACCAGTGATCGGACAGGCGGCACAGATACGCAGTATTTT. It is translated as CATSDRTGGTDTQYF.

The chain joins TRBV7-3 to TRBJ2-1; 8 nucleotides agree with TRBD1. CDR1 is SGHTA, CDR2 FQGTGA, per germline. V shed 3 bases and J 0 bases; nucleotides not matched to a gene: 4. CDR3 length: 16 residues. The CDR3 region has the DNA TGTGCCAGCAGCTTGCGGACAGGGAGCTCCTACAATGAGCAGTTCTTC. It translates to CASSLRTGSSYNEQFF. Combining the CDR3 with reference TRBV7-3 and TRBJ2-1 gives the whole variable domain GAGVSQTPSNKVTEKGKYVELRCDPISGHTALYWYRQSLGQGPEFLIYFQGTGAADDSGLPNDRFFAVRPEGSVSTLKIQRTERGDSAVYLCASSLRTGSSYNEQFFGPGTRLTVL.

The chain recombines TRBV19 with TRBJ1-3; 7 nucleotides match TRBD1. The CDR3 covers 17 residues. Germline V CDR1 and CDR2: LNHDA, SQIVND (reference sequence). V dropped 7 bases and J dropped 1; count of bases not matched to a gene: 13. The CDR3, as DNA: TGTGCCAGTAAAAGTTTCAGGACAGGCCGGTCTGGAAACACCATATATTTT. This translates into CASKSFRTGRSGNTIYF.

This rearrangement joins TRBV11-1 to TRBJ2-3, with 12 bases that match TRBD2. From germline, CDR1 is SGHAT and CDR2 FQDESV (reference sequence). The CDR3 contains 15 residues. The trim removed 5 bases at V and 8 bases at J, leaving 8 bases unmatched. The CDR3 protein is CASSHGLAGSVTQYF. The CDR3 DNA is TGTGCCAGCAGCCACGGACTAGCGGGGTCCGTTACGCAGTATTTT.

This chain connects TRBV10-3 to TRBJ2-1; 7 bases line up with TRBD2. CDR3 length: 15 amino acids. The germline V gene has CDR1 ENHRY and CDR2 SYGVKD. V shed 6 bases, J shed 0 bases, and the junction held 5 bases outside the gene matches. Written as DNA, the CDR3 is TGTGCCATCAGCGGAACTAGCGCCTCCTACAATGAGCAGTTCTTC. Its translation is CAISGTSASYNEQFF.

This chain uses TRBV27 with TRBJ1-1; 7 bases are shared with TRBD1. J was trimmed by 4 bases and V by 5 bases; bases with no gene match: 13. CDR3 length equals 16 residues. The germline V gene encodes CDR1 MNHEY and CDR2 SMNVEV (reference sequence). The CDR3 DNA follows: TGTGCCAGCAGTGTCCTAACAGTACAGGGGCTCACTGAAGCTTTCTTT. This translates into CASSVLTVQGLTEAFF.

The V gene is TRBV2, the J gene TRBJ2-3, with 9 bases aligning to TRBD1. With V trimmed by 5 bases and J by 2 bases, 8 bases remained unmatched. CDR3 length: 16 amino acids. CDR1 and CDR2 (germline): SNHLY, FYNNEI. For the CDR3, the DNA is TGTGCCAGCAGTCCCGGGACAGGGTCGCACACAGATACGCAGTATTTT. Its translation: CASSPGTGSHTDTQYF.

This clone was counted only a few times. The CDR3 loop reads CASSPHLTHLGEQYF. The CDR3 DNA is TGTGCCAGCAGCCCCCACCTGACACATCTCGGCGAGCAGTACTTC. V and J are TRBV9 and TRBJ2-7; D unclear. The germline V gene has CDR1 SGDLS and CDR2 YYNGEE. The CDR3 loop spans 15 amino acids. Trimming pared 4 bases from V and 6 bases from J, leaving 20 bases between.